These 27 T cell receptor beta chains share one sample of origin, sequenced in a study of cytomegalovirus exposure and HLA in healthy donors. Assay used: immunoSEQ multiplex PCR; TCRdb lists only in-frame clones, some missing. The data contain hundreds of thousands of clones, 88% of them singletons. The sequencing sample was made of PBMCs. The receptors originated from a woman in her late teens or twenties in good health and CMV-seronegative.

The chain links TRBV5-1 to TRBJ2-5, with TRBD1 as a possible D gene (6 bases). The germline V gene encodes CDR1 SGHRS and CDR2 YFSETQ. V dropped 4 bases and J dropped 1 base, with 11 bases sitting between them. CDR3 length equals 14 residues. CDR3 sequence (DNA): TGCGCCAGCAGCCGCTCGACAGGCCAAGAGACCCAGTACTTC. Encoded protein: CASSRSTGQETQYF.

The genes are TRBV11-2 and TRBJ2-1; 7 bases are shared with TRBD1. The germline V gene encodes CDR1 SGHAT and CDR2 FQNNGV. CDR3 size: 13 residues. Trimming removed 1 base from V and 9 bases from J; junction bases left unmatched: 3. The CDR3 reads CASSLGTGVEQFF. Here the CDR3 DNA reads TGTGCCAGCAGCTTAGGAACAGGGGTTGAGCAGTTCTTC.

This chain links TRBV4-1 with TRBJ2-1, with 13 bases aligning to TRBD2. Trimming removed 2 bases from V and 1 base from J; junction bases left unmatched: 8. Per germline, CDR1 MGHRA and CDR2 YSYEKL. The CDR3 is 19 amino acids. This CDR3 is CASSQQLPLAGGSYNEQFF. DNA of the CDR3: TGCGCCAGCAGCCAACAATTGCCACTAGCGGGAGGGTCCTACAATGAGCAGTTCTTC.

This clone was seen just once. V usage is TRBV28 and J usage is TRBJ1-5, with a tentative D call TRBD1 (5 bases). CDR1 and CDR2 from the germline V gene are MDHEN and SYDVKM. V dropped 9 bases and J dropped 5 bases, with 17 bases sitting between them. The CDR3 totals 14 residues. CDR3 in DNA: TGTGCCAGTGGGGGGGGAAGGGGCTATCAGCCCCAGCATTTT. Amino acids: CASGGGRGYQPQHF.

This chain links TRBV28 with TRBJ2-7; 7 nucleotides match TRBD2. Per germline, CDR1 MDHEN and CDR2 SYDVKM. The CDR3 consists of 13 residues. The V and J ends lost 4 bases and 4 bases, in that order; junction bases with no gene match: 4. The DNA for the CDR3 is TGTGCCAGCAGTTGGGGGGGAGGGTACGAGCAGTACTTC. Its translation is CASSWGGGYEQYF.

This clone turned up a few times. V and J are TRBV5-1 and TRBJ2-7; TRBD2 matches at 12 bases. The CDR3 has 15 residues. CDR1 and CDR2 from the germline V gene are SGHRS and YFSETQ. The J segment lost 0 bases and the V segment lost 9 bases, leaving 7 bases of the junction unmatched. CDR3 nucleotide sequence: TGCGCCACCCGAGAGACTAGCGGGAGCTCCTACGAGCAGTACTTC. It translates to CATRETSGSSYEQYF. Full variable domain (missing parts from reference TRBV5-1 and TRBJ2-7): KAGVTQTPRYLIKTRGQQVTLSCSPISGHRSVSWYQQTPGQGLQFLFEYFSETQRNKGNFPGRFSGRQFSNSRSEMNVSTLELGDSALYLCATRETSGSSYEQYFGPGTRLTVT.

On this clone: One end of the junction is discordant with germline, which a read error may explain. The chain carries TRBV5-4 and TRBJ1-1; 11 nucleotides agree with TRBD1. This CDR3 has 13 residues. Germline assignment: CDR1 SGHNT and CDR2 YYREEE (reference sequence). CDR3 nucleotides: TGTGCCAGCAGCCAGACGAACGGACAGGGGGCGAATTTT. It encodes CASSQTNGQGANF.

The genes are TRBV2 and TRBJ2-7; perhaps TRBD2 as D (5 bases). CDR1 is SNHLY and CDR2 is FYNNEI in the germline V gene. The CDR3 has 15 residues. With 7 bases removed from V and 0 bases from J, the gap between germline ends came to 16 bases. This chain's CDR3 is CASMGWRTHSYEQYF. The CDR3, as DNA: TGTGCCAGCATGGGCTGGAGGACCCACTCCTACGAGCAGTACTTC.

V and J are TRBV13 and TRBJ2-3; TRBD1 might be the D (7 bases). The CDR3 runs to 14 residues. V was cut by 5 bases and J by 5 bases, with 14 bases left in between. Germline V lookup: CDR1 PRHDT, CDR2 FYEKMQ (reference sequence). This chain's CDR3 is CASSLKQGGDTQYF. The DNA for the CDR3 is TGTGCCAGCAGCCTCAAGCAGGGGGGAGATACGCAGTATTTT.

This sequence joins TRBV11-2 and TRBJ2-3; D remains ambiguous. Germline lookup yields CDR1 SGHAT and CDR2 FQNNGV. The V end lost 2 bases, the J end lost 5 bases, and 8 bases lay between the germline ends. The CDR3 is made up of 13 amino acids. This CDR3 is CASSLTTGDTQYF. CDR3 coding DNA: TGTGCCAGCAGCTTAACGACGGGAGATACGCAGTATTTT.

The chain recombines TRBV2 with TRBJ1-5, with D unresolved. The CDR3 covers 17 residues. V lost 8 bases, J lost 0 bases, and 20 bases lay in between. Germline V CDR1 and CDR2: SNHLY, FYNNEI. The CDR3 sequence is CASSERGGLYSNQPQHF. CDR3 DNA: TGTGCCAGCTCCGAACGGGGAGGGCTTTATAGCAATCAGCCCCAGCATTTT.

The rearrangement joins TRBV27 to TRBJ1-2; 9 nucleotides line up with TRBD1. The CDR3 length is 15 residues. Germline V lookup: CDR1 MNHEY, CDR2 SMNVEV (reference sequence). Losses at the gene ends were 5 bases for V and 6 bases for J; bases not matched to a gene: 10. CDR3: CASSPIGTGKNGYTF. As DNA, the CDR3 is TGTGCCAGCAGTCCCATTGGGACAGGGAAAAATGGCTACACCTTC.

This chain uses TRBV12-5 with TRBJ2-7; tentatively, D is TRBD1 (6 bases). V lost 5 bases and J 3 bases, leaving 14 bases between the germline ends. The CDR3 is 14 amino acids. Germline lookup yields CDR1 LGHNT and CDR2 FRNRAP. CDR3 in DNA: TGTGCTAGTGGTCAGGGGTCCGCTTTCTACGAGCAGTACTTC. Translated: CASGQGSAFYEQYF.

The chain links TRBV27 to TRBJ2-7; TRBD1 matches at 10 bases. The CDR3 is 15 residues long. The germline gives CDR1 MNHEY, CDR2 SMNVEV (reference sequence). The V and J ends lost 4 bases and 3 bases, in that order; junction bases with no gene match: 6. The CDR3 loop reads CASSYRGQGVYEQYF. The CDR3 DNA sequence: TGTGCCAGCAGTTACCGTGGACAGGGGGTCTACGAGCAGTACTTC.

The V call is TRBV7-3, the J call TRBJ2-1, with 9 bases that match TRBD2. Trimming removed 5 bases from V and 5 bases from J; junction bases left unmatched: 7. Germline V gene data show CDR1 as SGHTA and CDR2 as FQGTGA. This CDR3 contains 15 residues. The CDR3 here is CASSPHSGRDNEQFF. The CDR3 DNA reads TGTGCCAGCAGCCCACATAGCGGGAGAGACAATGAGCAGTTCTTC. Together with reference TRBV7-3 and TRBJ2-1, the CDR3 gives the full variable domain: GAGVSQTPSNKVTEKGKYVELRCDPISGHTALYWYRQSLGQGPEFLIYFQGTGAADDSGLPNDRFFAVRPEGSVSTLKIQRTERGDSAVYLCASSPHSGRDNEQFFGPGTRLTVL.

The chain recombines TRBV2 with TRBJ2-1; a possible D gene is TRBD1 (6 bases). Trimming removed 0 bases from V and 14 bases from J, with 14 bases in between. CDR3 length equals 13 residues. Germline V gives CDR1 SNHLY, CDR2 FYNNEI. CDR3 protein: CASSEAVTGGEFF. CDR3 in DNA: TGTGCCAGCAGTGAAGCGGTGACAGGTGGGGAGTTCTTC.

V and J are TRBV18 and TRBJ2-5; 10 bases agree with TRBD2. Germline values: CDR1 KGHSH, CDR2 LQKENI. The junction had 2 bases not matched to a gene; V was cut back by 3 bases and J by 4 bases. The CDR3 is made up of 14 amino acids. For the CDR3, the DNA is TGTGCCAGCTCACCTCCTAGCGGGAGAGAGACCCAGTACTTC. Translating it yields CASSPPSGRETQYF.

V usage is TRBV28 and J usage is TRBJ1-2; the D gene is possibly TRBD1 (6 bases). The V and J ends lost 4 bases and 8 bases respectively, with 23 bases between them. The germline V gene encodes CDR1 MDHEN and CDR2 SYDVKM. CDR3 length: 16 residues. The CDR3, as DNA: TGTGCCAGCAGTTCCCCTCCCGACAGGCCTAAAGGGGGCTACACCTTC. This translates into CASSSPPDRPKGGYTF.

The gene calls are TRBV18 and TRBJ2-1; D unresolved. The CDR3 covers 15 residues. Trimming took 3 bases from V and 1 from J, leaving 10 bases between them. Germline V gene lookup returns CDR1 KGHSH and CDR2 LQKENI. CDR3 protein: CASSPTLGSYNEQFF. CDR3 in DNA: TGTGCCAGCTCACCTACCCTAGGTTCCTACAATGAGCAGTTCTTC.

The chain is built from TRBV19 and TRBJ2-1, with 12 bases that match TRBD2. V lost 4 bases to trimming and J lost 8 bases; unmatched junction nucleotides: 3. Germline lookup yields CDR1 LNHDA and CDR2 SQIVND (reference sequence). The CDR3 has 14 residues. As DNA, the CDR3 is TGTGCCAGTAGTAGGACTAGCGGGATCGATGAGCAGTTCTTC. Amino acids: CASSRTSGIDEQFF.

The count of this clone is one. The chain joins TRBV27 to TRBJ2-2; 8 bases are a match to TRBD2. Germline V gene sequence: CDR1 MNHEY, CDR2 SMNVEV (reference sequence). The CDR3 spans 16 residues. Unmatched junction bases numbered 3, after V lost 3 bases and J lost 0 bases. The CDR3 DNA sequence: TGTGCCAGCAGTTTCTGGGGACTAGCGAACACCGGGGAGCTGTTTTTT. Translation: CASSFWGLANTGELFF.

The CDR3 DNA sequence: TGTGCCAGCAGCGTTGACAGGGGCGGCAACGAGCAGTACTTC. Amino acids: CASSVDRGGNEQYF. The rearrangement links TRBV9 to TRBJ2-7; 8 bases agree with TRBD1. This CDR3 comprises 14 residues. Germline trimming cut 2 bases from V and 5 bases from J; bases unmatched to any gene: 6. Germline V gene sequence: CDR1 SGDLS, CDR2 YYNGEE.

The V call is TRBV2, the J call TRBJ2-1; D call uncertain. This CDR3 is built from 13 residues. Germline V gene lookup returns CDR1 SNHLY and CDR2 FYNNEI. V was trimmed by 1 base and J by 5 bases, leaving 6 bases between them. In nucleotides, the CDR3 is TGTGCCAGCAGTGAAGAGACTCACAATGAGCAGTTCTTC. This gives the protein CASSEETHNEQFF.

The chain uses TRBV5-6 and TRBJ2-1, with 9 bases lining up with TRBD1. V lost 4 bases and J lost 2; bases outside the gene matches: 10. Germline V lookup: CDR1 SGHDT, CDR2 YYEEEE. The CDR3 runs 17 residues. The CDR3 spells CASSGNRDRVTYNEQFF. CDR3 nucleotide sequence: TGTGCCAGCAGCGGAAACCGGGACAGGGTAACCTACAATGAGCAGTTCTTC. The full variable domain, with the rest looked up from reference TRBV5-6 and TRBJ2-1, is DAGVTQSPTHLIKTRGQQVTLRCSPKSGHDTVSWYQQALGQGPQFIFQYYEEEERQRGNFPDRFSGHQFPNYSSELNVNALLLGDSALYLCASSGNRDRVTYNEQFFGPGTRLTVL.

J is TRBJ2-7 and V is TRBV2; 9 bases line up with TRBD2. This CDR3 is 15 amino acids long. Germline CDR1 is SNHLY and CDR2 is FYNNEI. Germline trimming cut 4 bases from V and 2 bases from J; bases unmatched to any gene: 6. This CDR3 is CASSVRAGGAYEQYF. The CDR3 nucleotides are TGTGCCAGCAGTGTCCGGGCGGGGGGGGCCTACGAGCAGTACTTC. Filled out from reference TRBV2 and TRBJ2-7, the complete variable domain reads EPEVTQTPSHQVTQMGQEVILRCVPISNHLYFYWYRQILGQKVEFLVSFYNNEISEKSEIFDDQFSVERPDGSNFTLKIRSTKLEDSAMYFCASSVRAGGAYEQYFGPGTRLTVT.

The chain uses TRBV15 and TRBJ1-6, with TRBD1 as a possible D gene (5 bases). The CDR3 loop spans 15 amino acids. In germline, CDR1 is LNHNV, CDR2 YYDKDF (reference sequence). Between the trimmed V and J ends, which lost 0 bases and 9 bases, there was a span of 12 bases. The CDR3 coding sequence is TGTGCCACCAGCAGAGATCGGGGGGGGAGTTCACCCCTCCACTTT. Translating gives CATSRDRGGSSPLHF.

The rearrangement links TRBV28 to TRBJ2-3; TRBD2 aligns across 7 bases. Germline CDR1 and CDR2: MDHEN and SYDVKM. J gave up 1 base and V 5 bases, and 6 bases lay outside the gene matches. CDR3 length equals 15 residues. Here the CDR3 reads CASSTFSGRTDTQYF. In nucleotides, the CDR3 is TGTGCCAGCAGTACCTTTAGCGGGCGCACAGATACGCAGTATTTT.